The 22 T cell receptor beta chains in this list originate from one sample, sequenced in a study of cytomegalovirus exposure and HLA in healthy donors. Researchers ran the PCR with 60 Vbeta and 13 Jbeta primers. Profiling relied on immunoSEQ multiplex PCR, and the TCRdb table lists in-frame clones only, not all of them. The table shows around 150,000 clones, with 76% occurring only once. The sample was PBMCs. These receptors were obtained from a man younger than 35 in good health and CMV-seronegative.

V and J are TRBV7-6 and TRBJ2-7, with TRBD1 as a possible D gene (5 bases). Trimming took off 2 bases at V and 2 bases at J, with 7 bases between the two ends. This CDR3 region has 13 residues. Germline V gives CDR1 SGHVS, CDR2 FNYEAQ. CDR3: CASSLQGTYEQYF. The CDR3 bases are TGTGCCAGCAGCTTACAGGGAACCTACGAGCAGTACTTC. The whole variable domain, filled in from reference TRBV7-6 and TRBJ2-7, reads GAGVSQSPRYKVTKRGQDVALRCDPISGHVSLYWYRQALGQGPEFLTYFNYEAQQDKSGLPNDRFSAERPEGSISTLTIQRTEQRDSAMYRCASSLQGTYEQYFGPGTRLTVT.

The chain couples TRBV29-1 to TRBJ2-5, with 9 bases matching TRBD1. With the DNA end fitting TRBJ2-7 better, the J assignment may be wrong. The CDR3 totals 13 residues. The germline V gene has CDR1 SQVTM and CDR2 ANQGSEA. The CDR3 sequence: CSVVGTGSYEQYF. CDR3 nucleotide sequence: TGCAGCGTTGTCGGGACAGGGTCCTACGAGCAGTACTTC.

This chain connects TRBV5-4 to TRBJ2-3, with 8 nucleotides matching TRBD1. With V trimmed by 4 bases and J by 3 bases, 10 bases remained unmatched. Germline CDR1 and CDR2: SGHNT and YYREEE (reference sequence). This CDR3 region has 16 residues. This CDR3 reads CASSPARDRRTDTQYF. Written as DNA, the CDR3 is TGTGCCAGCAGCCCAGCCAGGGACAGGAGAACAGATACGCAGTATTTT. Complete variable domain (other parts from reference TRBV5-4 and TRBJ2-3): ETGVTQSPTHLIKTRGQQVTLRCSSQSGHNTVSWYQQALGQGPQFIFQYYREEENGRGNFPPRFSGLQFPNYSSELNVNALELDDSALYLCASSPARDRRTDTQYFGPGTRLTVL.

CDR3 amino acids: CASSLEYGGLRTQYF. CDR3 coding DNA: TGTGCCAGCAGTTTAGAGTACGGGGGGCTGAGGACCCAGTACTTC. The chain links TRBV27 to TRBJ2-5; weak D call: TRBD2 (7 bases). The germline gives CDR1 MNHEY, CDR2 SMNVEV (reference sequence). This CDR3 has 15 amino acids. V lost 2 bases and J lost 7, with 17 bases in between.

V is TRBV2 and J is TRBJ1-1; a weak D match, TRBD1 (6 bases). This CDR3 is built from 13 residues. Germline V gene data show CDR1 as SNHLY and CDR2 as FYNNEI. Trimming removed 6 bases at V and 3 bases at J, with 11 bases between. The CDR3 sequence is CASRPQGYTEAFF. DNA for the CDR3: TGTGCCAGCAGACCTCAGGGGTACACTGAAGCTTTCTTT.

The chain links TRBV7-9 to TRBJ2-3; 9 bases agree with TRBD2. CDR3 size: 16 residues. The V gene end was trimmed by 0 bases and the J gene end by 6 bases; junction bases not matched to a gene: 7. Per the germline V gene, CDR1 is SEHNR and CDR2 is FQNEAQ (reference sequence). This chain's CDR3 is CASSLALLAGNDTQYF. Written as DNA, the CDR3 is TGTGCCAGCAGCTTAGCGCTTCTAGCGGGAAACGATACGCAGTATTTT.

The V call is TRBV10-1, the J call TRBJ2-1, with D unclear. V lost 3 bases and J 5 bases, leaving 2 bases between the germline ends. The CDR3 is 11 residues long. The germline V gene encodes CDR1 WNHNN and CDR2 SYGVQD (reference sequence). This chain's CDR3 is CASSDNNEQFF. The DNA for the CDR3 is TGCGCCAGCAGTGACAACAATGAGCAGTTCTTC.

This chain links TRBV2 with TRBJ2-1, with 10 bases matching TRBD2. J gave up 5 bases and V 6 bases, and 4 bases lay outside the gene matches. From germline, CDR1 is SNHLY and CDR2 FYNNEI. The CDR3 length is 14 residues. The CDR3 is CASRWTSGDNEQFF. CDR3 DNA: TGTGCCAGCAGGTGGACTAGCGGAGACAATGAGCAGTTCTTC.

V is TRBV2 and J is TRBJ1-2, with TRBD1 identical over 7 bases. The CDR3 extends over 13 amino acids. The ends lost 8 bases at V and 7 bases at J; junction bases unmatched: 10. From germline, CDR1 is SNHLY and CDR2 FYNNEI. In DNA form, the CDR3 reads TGTGCCAGCCAACCAGACAGGGATGGTGGCTACACCTTC. This sequence encodes CASQPDRDGGYTF. Variable domain in full (rest from reference TRBV2 and TRBJ1-2): EPEVTQTPSHQVTQMGQEVILRCVPISNHLYFYWYRQILGQKVEFLVSFYNNEISEKSEIFDDQFSVERPDGSNFTLKIRSTKLEDSAMYFCASQPDRDGGYTFGSGTRLTVV.

The rearrangement uses TRBV6-5 and TRBJ2-1, with 10 nucleotides matching TRBD1. V was clipped by 2 bases and J by 5 bases; unmatched bases: 6. The CDR3 extends over 16 amino acids. Germline V CDR1 and CDR2: MNHEY, SVGAGI. For the CDR3, the DNA is TGTGCCAGCAGTTACAGCGGGACAGGGGCCCACAATGAGCAGTTCTTC. Protein product: CASSYSGTGAHNEQFF.

The rearrangement uses TRBV5-1 and TRBJ2-1; maybe TRBD2 (6 bases). Trimming left V 6 bases short and J 8 bases short, with 18 bases between. The CDR3 spans 14 residues. Germline-derived CDR1 and CDR2 are SGHRS and YFSETQ. CDR3 in DNA: TGCGCCAGCACCCCCTGGGACTCGGAGGATGAGCAGTTCTTC. It is translated as CASTPWDSEDEQFF.

This chain connects TRBV7-3 to TRBJ1-1; 9 nucleotides line up with TRBD1. The CDR3 contains 15 residues. The germline gives CDR1 SGHTA, CDR2 FQGTGA. The trim removed 2 bases at V and 4 bases at J, leaving 5 bases unmatched. CDR3 region: CASSLAGQGSTEAFF. The CDR3 DNA reads as TGTGCCAGCAGCTTAGCGGGACAGGGTTCCACTGAAGCTTTCTTT.

This rearrangement joins TRBV5-1 to TRBJ2-3, with D perhaps TRBD2 (5 bases). Germline V gives CDR1 SGHRS, CDR2 YFSETQ. Trimming left V 4 bases short and J 2 bases short, with 11 bases between. The CDR3 runs 14 residues. The CDR3: CASSPGEYTDTQYF. In DNA, the CDR3 is TGCGCCAGCAGCCCTGGGGAGTACACAGATACGCAGTATTTT.

In its sample, this clone was seen a few times. The V gene is TRBV11-3, the J gene TRBJ1-3, with 7 bases aligning to TRBD1. There are 16 residues in the CDR3. Unmatched junction bases numbered 2, after V lost 0 bases and J lost 0 bases. CDR1 is SGHNT, CDR2 YENEEA, per germline. CDR3 coding DNA: TGTGCCAGCAGCTTAGAAGGGACAGTCTCTGGAAACACCATATATTTT. Translation gives CASSLEGTVSGNTIYF.

The chain links TRBV6-5 to TRBJ1-1; D gene unclear. CDR3 length: 13 residues. The germline V and J ends were trimmed by 8 bases and 0 bases, with 10 bases remaining between them. CDR1 and CDR2 (germline): MNHEY, SVGAGI. CDR3 sequence reads: CASQRVMNTEAFF. CDR3 DNA: TGTGCCAGCCAACGGGTCATGAACACTGAAGCTTTCTTT.

There are a few counts of this clone. The genes are TRBV6-6 and TRBJ1-5, with 7 positions matching TRBD1. The V segment lost 0 bases and the J segment 4 bases; nucleotides outside the gene matches: 0. CDR1 and CDR2 (germline): MNHNY, SVGAGI (reference sequence). The CDR3 totals 14 residues. The CDR3 nucleotides read TGTGCCAGCAGTTACTCGACAGGGAATCAGCCCCAGCATTTT. As protein: CASSYSTGNQPQHF.

The CDR3 DNA reads TGTGCCAGCAACCTACAGGGTCCCAACAATCAGCCCCAGCATTTT. This translates into CASNLQGPNNQPQHF. V usage is TRBV5-8 and J usage is TRBJ1-5; TRBD1 is a possible D gene (6 bases). Looked up from germline, CDR1 is SGHTS and CDR2 is YDEGEE. The CDR3 consists of 15 residues. Trimming removed 6 bases at V and 3 bases at J, with 16 bases between.

This clone was seen a handful of times. CDR3 DNA: TGTGCCAGCAGGGGGGGGACAGGGGTGAATGAAAAACTGTTTTTT. It encodes CASRGGTGVNEKLFF. The chain employs TRBV27 and TRBJ1-4, with 10 nucleotides matching TRBD1. V gave up 6 bases and J gave up 5 bases; unmatched junction bases: 6. The CDR3 runs to 15 residues. Germline V gene lookup returns CDR1 MNHEY and CDR2 SMNVEV (reference sequence).

The chain combines TRBV9 with TRBJ1-4; TRBD1 might be the D (6 bases). The ends were cut back, 4 bases at V and 4 bases at J, with 17 bases in the middle. Per the germline V gene, CDR1 is SGDLS and CDR2 is YYNGEE. CDR3 size: 16 residues. CDR3 in DNA: TGTGCCAGCAGCTTGGGACAACCCGGCTATAATGAAAAACTGTTTTTT. As protein: CASSLGQPGYNEKLFF.

The rearrangement links TRBV5-1 to TRBJ1-1, with a tentative D call TRBD1 (6 bases). This CDR3 has 16 residues. CDR1 is SGHRS and CDR2 is YFSETQ in the germline V gene. Trimming shortened V by 4 bases and J by 1 base, and 17 bases separated the two germline ends. CDR3 DNA sequence: TGCGCCAGCAGCACGTCCGGGACAAAGAAGAACACTGAAGCTTTCTTT. Translation: CASSTSGTKKNTEAFF.

The J gene is TRBJ1-5, the V gene TRBV28; a possible D gene is TRBD1 (6 bases). This CDR3 has 16 residues. The V end was cut by 6 bases, the J end by 3 bases, with 18 bases between. The germline CDR1 and CDR2 sequences are MDHEN and SYDVKM. Here the CDR3 reads CASSPGAQGINQPQHF. DNA of the CDR3: TGTGCCAGCAGCCCCGGGGCGCAGGGGATCAATCAGCCCCAGCATTTT.

V gene TRBV10-1 combines with J gene TRBJ2-5; 7 bases align to TRBD1. The CDR3 runs to 14 residues. CDR1 WNHNN and CDR2 SYGVQD come from the germline V gene (reference sequence). J lost 3 bases, V lost 0 bases, and 1 base had no gene match. The CDR3 DNA reads as TGCGCCAGCAGTGAGTCGGGGACAGAAGAGACCCAGTACTTC. The encoded protein is CASSESGTEETQYF.